The entry that follows covers one T cell receptor (beta chain) sequence. Its antigen is unidentified. Amplification used 60 Vbeta primers and 13 Jbeta primers. Clones were sequenced by immunoSEQ multiplex PCR, and TCRdb holds only the in-frame ones, with some missing. The table gives about 77,000 clones; the top ten clones make up roughly an eighth of it. This sample was taken from a study of cytomegalovirus exposure and HLA in healthy donors. CDR1 is SGDLS, CDR2 YYNGEE, per germline. V was shortened by 2 bases and J by 0 bases, with 6 bases between the two germline ends. This CDR3 contains 15 residues. General observations from the study: TCR beta chain V- and J-gene trimming was linked, in a later analysis, to a missense variant in DCLRE1C. There were reportedly fewer N-insertions in an Asian-associated ancestry cluster than the roughly 670-donor mean, in a later analysis.

The sample was PBMCs. The V gene is TRBV9, the J gene TRBJ1-6; D is unresolved. This clonotype originated in a man aged 50-60 years in good health and CMV-seropositive. CDR3 DNA: TGTGCCAGCAGCGTTGGCAGCTCCTATAATTCACCCCTCCACTTT. Encoded protein: CASSVGSSYNSPLHF.